What follows are 5 T cell receptor beta chains derived from one specimen sequenced in a study of glioma-infiltrating T cells after dendritic cell vaccination. Repertoires were generated with immunoSEQ multiplex PCR, while TCRdb's copy carries only in-frame clones and drops some. The sample includes roughly 82,000 clones, approximately 90% of them seen just once. The starting material was blood, obtained before dendritic cell vaccination. These TCRs come from a human donor with glioblastoma.

The V gene is TRBV9, the J gene TRBJ1-2; 10 bases are a match to TRBD1. CDR1 and CDR2 (germline): SGDLS, YYNGEE. The CDR3 has 14 amino acids. V gave up 6 bases and J gave up 6 bases; unmatched junction bases: 8. DNA for the CDR3: TGTGCCAGCAACCCGACAGGGGGCCCTCATGGCTACACCTTC. The encoded protein is CASNPTGGPHGYTF.

Details on this clone: This sample includes further DNA sequences coding for the same CDR3. The CDR3 reads CASSVGGTGTYEQYF. In DNA, the CDR3 is TGTGCCAGCAGCGTAGGTGGGACAGGTACCTACGAGCAGTACTTC. This chain uses TRBV9 with TRBJ2-7; 8 nucleotides line up with TRBD1. Trimming at V came to 0 bases and at J to 2 bases, leaving 4 bases not matched to a gene. Per the germline V gene, CDR1 is SGDLS and CDR2 is YYNGEE. The CDR3 contains 15 residues.

The sample holds one count of this clone. The chain links TRBV6-6 to TRBJ2-7, with 11 bases identical to TRBD2. Trimming took 6 bases from V and 7 from J; bases not matched to a gene: 11. Germline values: CDR1 MNHNY, CDR2 SVGAGI (reference sequence). The CDR3 is 15 residues long. As DNA, the CDR3 is TGTGCCAGCAGGACCGGGACTAGCGGACAGGGGGAGCAGTACTTC. Translated, it gives CASRTGTSGQGEQYF.

The chain couples TRBV10-1 to TRBJ2-1; 12 bases map to TRBD2. Germline-derived CDR1 and CDR2 are WNHNN and SYGVQD (reference sequence). The CDR3 runs to 13 residues. The J segment lost 10 bases and the V segment lost 6 bases, leaving 4 bases of the junction unmatched. CDR3 nucleotides: TGCGCCAGCAGCGGACTAGCGGGGCCAGAGCAGTTCTTC. Protein: CASSGLAGPEQFF.

For this clone: One end of the junction is discordant with germline, which a read error may explain. The V gene is TRBV5-8, the J gene TRBJ1-2; no definite D call. The CDR3 is 11 amino acids. Germline-derived CDR1 and CDR2 are SGHTS and YDEGEE. This chain's CDR3 is CASSLAEGTFF. Written as DNA, the CDR3 is TGTGCCAGCAGCTTAGCAGAGGGTACATTCTTC.